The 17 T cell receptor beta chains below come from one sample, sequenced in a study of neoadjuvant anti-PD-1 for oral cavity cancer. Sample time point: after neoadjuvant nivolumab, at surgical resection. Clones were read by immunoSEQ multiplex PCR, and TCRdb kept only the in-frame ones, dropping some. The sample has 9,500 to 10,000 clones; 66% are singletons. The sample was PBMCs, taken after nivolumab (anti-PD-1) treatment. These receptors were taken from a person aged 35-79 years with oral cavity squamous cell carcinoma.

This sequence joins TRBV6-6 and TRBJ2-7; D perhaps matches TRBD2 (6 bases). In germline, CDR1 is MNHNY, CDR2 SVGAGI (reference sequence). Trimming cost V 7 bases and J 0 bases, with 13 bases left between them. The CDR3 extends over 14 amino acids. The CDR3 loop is CASKNIADSYEQYF. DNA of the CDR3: TGTGCCAGCAAAAACATAGCGGACTCCTACGAGCAGTACTTC.

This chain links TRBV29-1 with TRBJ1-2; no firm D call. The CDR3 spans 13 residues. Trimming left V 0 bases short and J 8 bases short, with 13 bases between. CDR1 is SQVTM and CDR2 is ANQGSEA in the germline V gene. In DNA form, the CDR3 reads TGCAGCGTTGAAGAGGGTGGGCAGGCGGGCTACACCTTC. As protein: CSVEEGGQAGYTF.

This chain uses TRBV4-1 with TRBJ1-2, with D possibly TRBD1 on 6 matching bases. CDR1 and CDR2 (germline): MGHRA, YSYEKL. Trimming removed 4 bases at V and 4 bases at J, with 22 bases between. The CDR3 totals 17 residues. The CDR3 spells CASSPTTGGAQAYGYTF. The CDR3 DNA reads TGCGCCAGCAGCCCAACTACGGGGGGGGCGCAGGCCTATGGCTACACCTTC.

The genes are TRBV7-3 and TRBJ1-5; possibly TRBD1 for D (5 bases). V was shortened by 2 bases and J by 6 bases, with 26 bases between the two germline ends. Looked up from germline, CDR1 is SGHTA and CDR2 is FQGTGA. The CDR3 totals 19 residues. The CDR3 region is CASSLYAIFGQGKSQPQHF. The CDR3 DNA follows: TGTGCCAGCAGCTTATACGCCATATTTGGGCAGGGTAAGAGTCAGCCCCAGCATTTT.

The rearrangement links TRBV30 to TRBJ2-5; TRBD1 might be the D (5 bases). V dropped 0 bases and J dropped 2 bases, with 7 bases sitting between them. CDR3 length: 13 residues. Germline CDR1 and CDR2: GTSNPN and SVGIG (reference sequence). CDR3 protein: CAWSVNRQETQYF. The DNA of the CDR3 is TGTGCCTGGAGTGTAAACAGGCAAGAGACCCAGTACTTC.

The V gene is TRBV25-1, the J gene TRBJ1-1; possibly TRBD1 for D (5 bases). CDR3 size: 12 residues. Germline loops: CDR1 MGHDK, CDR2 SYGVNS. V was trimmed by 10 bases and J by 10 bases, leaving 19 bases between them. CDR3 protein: CATRDGLGGAFF. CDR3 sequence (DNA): TGTGCCACCCGGGACGGATTGGGAGGAGCTTTCTTT.

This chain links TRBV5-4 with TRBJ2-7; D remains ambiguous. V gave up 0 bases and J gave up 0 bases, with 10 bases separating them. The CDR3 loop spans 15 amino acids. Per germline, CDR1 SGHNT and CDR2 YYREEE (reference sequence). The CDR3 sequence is CASSLDSESSYEQYF. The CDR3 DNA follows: TGTGCCAGCAGCTTGGACAGCGAAAGCTCCTACGAGCAGTACTTC.

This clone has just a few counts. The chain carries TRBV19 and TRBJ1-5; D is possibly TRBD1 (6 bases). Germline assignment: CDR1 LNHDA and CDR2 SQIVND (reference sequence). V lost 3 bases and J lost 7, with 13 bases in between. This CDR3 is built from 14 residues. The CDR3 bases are TGTGCCAGTAGTATGGGGGCACAGGGACAGCCCCAGCATTTT. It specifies CASSMGAQGQPQHF.

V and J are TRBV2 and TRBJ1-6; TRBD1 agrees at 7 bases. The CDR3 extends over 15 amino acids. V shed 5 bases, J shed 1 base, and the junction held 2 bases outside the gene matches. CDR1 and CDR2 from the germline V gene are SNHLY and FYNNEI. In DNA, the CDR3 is TGTGCCAGCAGTTACAGGGGATCCTATAATTCACCCCTCCACTTT. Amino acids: CASSYRGSYNSPLHF.

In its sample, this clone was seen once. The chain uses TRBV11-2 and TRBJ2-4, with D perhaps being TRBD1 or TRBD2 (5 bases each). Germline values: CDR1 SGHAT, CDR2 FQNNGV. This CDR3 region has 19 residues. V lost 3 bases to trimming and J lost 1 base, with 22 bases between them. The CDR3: CASSFLRAGVGLAKNIQYF. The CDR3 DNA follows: TGTGCCAGCAGCTTCTTAAGGGCGGGTGTGGGGCTGGCCAAAAACATTCAGTACTTC. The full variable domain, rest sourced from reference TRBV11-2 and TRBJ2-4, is EAGVAQSPRYKIIEKRQSVAFWCNPISGHATLYWYQQILGQGPKLLIQFQNNGVVDDSQLPKDRFSAERLKGVDSTLKIQPAKLEDSAVYLCASSFLRAGVGLAKNIQYFGAGTRLSVL.

The CDR3 region is CASSTSGQGYSPLHF. CDR3 nucleotide sequence: TGTGCCAGCAGCACCTCGGGACAGGGTTATTCACCCCTCCACTTT. V is TRBV6-5 and J is TRBJ1-6, with 9 bases lining up with TRBD1. Germline V gene lookup returns CDR1 MNHEY and CDR2 SVGAGI. This CDR3 contains 15 residues. With V trimmed by 6 bases and J by 8 bases, 8 bases remained unmatched.

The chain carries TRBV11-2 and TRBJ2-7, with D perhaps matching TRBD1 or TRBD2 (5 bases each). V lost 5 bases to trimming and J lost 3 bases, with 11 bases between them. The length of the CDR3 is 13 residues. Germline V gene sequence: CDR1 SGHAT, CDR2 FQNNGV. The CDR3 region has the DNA TGTGCCAGCAGCCTCGGGGACGTCTACGAGCAGTACTTC. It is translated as CASSLGDVYEQYF.

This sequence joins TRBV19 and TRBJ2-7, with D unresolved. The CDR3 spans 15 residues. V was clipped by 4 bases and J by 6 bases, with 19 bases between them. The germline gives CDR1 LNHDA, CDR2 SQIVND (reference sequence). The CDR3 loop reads CASSRSRSQWSEQYF. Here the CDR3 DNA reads TGTGCCAGTAGTAGGAGCAGGAGCCAATGGAGCGAGCAGTACTTC.

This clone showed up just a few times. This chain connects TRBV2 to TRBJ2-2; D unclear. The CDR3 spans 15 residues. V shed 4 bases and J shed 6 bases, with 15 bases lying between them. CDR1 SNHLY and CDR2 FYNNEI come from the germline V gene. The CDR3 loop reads CASSGTTNLPGELFF. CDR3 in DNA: TGTGCCAGCAGTGGAACCACTAACCTCCCCGGGGAGCTGTTTTTT.

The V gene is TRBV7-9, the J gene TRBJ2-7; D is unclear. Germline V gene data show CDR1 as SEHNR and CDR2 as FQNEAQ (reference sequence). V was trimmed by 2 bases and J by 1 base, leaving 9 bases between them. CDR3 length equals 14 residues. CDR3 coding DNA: TGTGCCAGCAGCTTACCCGGGCCTTCCTACGAGCAGTACTTC. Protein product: CASSLPGPSYEQYF. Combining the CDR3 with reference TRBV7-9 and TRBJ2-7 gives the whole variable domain DTGVSQNPRHKITKRGQNVTFRCDPISEHNRLYWYRQTLGQGPEFLTYFQNEAQLEKSRLLSDRFSAERPKGSFSTLEIQRTEQGDSAMYLCASSLPGPSYEQYFGPGTRLTVT.

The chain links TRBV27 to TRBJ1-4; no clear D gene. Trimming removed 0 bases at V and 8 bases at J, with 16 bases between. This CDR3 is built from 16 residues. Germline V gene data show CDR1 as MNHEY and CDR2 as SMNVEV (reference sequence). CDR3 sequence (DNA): TGTGCCAGCAGTTTATCGCCAAATTCCGTCCGAGAAAAACTGTTTTTT. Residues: CASSLSPNSVREKLFF.

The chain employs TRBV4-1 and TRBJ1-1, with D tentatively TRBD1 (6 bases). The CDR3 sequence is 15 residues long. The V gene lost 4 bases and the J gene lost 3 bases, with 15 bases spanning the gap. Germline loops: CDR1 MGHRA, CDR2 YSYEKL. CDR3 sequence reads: CASSRQQGVDTEAFF. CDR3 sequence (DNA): TGCGCCAGCAGCCGACAACAGGGAGTGGACACTGAAGCTTTCTTT.